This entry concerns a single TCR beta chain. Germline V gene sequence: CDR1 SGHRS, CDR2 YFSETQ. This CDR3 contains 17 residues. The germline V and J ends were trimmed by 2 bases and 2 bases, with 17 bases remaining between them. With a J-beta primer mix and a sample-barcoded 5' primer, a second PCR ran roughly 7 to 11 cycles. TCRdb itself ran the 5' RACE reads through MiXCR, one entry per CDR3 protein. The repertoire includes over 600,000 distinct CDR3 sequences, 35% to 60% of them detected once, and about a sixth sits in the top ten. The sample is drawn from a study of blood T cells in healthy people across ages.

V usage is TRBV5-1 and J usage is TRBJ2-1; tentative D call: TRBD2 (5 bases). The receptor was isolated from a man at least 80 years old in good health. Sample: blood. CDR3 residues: CASSFGSRTGPYNEQFF. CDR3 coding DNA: TGCGCCAGCAGCTTTGGGTCCCGGACTGGCCCCTACAATGAGCAGTTCTTC.